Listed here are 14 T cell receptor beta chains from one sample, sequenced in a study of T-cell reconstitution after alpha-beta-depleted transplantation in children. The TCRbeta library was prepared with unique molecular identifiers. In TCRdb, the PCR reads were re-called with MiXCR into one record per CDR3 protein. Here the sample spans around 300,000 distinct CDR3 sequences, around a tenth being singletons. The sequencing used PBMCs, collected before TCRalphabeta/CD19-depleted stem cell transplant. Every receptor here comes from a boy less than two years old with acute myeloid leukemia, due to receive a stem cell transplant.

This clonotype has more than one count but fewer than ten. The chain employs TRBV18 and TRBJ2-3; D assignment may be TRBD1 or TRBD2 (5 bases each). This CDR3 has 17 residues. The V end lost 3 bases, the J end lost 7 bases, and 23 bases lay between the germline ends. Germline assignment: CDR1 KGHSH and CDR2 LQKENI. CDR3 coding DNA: TGTGCCAGCTCACCTCACGGGACCTCCATCCTACCCTATACGCAGTATTTT. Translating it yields CASSPHGTSILPYTQYF. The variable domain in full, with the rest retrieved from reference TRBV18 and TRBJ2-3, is NAGVMQNPRHLVRRRGQEARLRCSPMKGHSHVYWYRQLPEEGLKFMVYLQKENIIDESGMPKERFSAEFPKEGPSILRIQQVVRGDSAAYFCASSPHGTSILPYTQYFGPGTRLTVL.

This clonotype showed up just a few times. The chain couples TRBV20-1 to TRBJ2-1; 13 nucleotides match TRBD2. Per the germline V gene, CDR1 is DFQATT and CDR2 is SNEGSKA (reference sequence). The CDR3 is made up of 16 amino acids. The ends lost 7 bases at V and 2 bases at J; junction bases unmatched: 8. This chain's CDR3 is CSDRRLAGGPYNEQFF. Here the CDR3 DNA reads TGCAGTGATAGGAGACTAGCGGGAGGCCCCTACAATGAGCAGTTCTTC.

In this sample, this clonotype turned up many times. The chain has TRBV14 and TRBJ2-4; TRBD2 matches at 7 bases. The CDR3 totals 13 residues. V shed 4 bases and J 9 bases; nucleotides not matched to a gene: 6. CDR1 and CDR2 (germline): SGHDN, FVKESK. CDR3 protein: CASSPHGGGIQYF. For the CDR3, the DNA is TGTGCCAGCAGCCCCCATGGGGGGGGCATTCAGTACTTC.

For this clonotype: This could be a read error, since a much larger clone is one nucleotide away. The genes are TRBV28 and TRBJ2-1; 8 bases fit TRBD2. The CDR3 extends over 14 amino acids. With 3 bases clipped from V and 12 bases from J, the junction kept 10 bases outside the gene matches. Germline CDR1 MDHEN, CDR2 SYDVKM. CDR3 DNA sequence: TGTGCCAGCAGTTTGATCCGGGAGGGCCAAAGGCAGTTCTTC. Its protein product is CASSLIREGQRQFF.

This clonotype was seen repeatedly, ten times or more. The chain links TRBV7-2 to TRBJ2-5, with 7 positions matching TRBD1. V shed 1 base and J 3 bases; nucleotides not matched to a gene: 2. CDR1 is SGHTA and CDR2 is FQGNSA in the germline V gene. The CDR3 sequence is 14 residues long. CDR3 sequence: CASSLDRGKETQYF. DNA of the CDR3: TGTGCCAGCAGCTTAGACAGGGGAAAAGAGACCCAGTACTTC.

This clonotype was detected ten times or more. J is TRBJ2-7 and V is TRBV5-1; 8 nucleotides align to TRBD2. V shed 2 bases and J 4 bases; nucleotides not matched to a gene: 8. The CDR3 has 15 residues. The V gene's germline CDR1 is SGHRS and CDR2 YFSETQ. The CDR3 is CASSFAGTSKYEQYF. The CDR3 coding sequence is TGCGCCAGCAGCTTCGCCGGGACTAGTAAGTACGAGCAGTACTTC.

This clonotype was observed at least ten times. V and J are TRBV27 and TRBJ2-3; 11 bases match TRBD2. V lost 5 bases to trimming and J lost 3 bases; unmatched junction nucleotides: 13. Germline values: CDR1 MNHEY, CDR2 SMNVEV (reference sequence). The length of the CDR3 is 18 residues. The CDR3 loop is CASSDTSGSLVATDTQYF. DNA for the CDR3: TGTGCCAGCAGTGACACTAGCGGGAGTTTGGTGGCGACAGATACGCAGTATTTT.

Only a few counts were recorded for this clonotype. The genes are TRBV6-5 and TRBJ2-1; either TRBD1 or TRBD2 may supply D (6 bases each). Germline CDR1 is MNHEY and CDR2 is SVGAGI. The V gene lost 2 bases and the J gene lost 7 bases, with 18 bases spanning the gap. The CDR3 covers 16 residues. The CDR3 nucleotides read TGTGCCAGCAGTTACCCAGCCCCTGGGGGGCCAAATGAGCAGTTCTTC. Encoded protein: CASSYPAPGGPNEQFF.

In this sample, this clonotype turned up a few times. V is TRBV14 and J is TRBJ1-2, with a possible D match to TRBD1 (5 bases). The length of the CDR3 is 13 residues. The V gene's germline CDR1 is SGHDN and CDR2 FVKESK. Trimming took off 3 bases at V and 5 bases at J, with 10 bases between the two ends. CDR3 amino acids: CASSQEQEYGYTF. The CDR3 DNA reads TGTGCCAGCAGCCAGGAACAGGAATATGGCTACACCTTC.

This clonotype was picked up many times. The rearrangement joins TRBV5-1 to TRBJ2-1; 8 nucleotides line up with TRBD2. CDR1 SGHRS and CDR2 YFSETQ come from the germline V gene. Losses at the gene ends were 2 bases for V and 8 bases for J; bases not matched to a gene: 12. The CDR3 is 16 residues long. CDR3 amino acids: CASSFEPAGVRDEQFF. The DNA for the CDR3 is TGCGCCAGCAGCTTTGAACCAGCGGGAGTTAGAGATGAGCAGTTCTTC.

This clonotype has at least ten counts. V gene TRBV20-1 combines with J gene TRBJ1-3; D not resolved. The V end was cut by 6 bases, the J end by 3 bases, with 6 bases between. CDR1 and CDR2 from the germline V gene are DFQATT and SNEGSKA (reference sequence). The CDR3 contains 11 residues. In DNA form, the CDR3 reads TGCAGTGCCCTATATGGAAACACCATATATTTT. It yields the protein CSALYGNTIYF.

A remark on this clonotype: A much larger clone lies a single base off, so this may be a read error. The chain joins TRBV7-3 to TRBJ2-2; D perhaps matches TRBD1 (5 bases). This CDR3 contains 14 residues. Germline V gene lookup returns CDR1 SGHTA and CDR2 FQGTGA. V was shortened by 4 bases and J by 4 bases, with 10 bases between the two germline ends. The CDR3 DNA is TGTGCCAGCAGCTCGAACAGGATCACCGGGGAGCTGTTTTTT. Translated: CASSSNRITGELFF.

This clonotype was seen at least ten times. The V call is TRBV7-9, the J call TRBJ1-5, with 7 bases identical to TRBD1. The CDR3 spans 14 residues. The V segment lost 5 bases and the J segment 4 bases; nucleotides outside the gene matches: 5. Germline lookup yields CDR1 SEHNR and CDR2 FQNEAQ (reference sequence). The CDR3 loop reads CASSRQGTNQPQHF. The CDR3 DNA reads TGTGCCAGCAGCCGACAGGGAACGAATCAGCCCCAGCATTTT.

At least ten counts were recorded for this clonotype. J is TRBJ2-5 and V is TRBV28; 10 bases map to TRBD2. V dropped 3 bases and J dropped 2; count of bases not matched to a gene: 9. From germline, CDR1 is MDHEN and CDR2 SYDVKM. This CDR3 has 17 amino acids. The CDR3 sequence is CASSFSRLAGGQETQYF. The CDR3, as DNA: TGTGCCAGCAGTTTTTCCCGACTAGCGGGCGGACAAGAGACCCAGTACTTC.